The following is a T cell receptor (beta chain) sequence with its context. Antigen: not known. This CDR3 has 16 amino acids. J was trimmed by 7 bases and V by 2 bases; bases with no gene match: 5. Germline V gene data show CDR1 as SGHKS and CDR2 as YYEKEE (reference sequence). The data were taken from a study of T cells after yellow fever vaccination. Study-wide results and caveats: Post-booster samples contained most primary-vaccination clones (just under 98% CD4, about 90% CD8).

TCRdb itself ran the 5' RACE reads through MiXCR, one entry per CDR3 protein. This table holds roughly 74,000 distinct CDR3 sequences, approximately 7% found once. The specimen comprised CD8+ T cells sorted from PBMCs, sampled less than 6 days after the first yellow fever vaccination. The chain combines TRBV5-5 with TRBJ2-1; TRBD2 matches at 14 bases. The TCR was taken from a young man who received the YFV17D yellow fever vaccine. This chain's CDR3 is CASSFQTSGGGNEQFF. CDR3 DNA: TGTGCCAGCAGCTTCCAGACTAGCGGGGGGGGAAATGAGCAGTTCTTC.